This entry lists 26 T cell receptor beta chains sequenced from one sample in a study of technical replicates of blood from several donors (dated by TCRdb to 2016 to 2017). Libraries were built with the immunoSEQ multiplex PCR assay. TCRdb's version of the immuneACCESS table is confined to in-frame rearrangements and falls short of the full clone set. An unresolved V gene accounts for under half of the shortfall where checked; the remainder is of unknown origin. The table for this sample lists about 97,000 clones; approximately 96% of them were counted only once. About 0.35% of the sample lies in the top ten. Source material: T cells isolated from PBMCs. Source of these receptors: a human donor in good health.

This chain links TRBV18 with TRBJ2-7; TRBD2 agrees at 13 bases. Germline V gene lookup returns CDR1 KGHSH and CDR2 LQKENI. The V and J ends lost 8 bases and 7 bases, in that order; junction bases with no gene match: 17. There are 17 residues in the CDR3. The CDR3 here is CASPVRTSGSLLREQYF. The CDR3 DNA is TGTGCCAGCCCTGTTCGGACTAGCGGGAGCCTTCTGAGGGAGCAGTACTTC.

As regards this clone: The limits of the CDR3 on the DNA are not certain, so only TCRdb's listed CDR3 is given. The chain couples TRBV21-1 to TRBJ1-2; TRBD1, as called in the table, went unchecked against the DNA. TRBV21-1 corresponds to a pseudogene. Both ends counted, the CDR3 spans 17 residues. CDR3 amino acids: CASSSPRVGQGAGGYTF.

The rearrangement links TRBV6-1 to TRBJ1-2, with 8 bases matching TRBD1. The CDR3 sequence is 15 residues long. Germline V gene sequence: CDR1 MNHNS, CDR2 SASEGT. With 6 bases clipped from V and 8 bases from J, the junction kept 14 bases outside the gene matches. CDR3 amino acids: CASRSRTGLGEGYTF. CDR3 coding DNA: TGTGCCAGCAGATCTAGGACAGGGTTGGGGGAGGGCTACACCTTC.

V and J are TRBV18 and TRBJ2-7; D is perhaps TRBD1 (5 bases). Germline-derived CDR1 and CDR2 are KGHSH and LQKENI. The CDR3 contains 13 residues. Trimming cost V 3 bases and J 3 bases, with 9 bases left between them. The CDR3 DNA is TGTGCCAGCTCACCGCAAGGGGTCTACGAGCAGTACTTC. This translates into CASSPQGVYEQYF.

This sequence joins TRBV18 and TRBJ2-4; D unclear. This CDR3 has 15 residues. The germline V and J ends were trimmed by 6 bases and 0 bases, with 12 bases remaining between them. Germline lookup yields CDR1 KGHSH and CDR2 LQKENI. CDR3 loop: CASSHLELAKNIQYF. CDR3 nucleotides: TGTGCCAGCTCGCACCTTGAGTTAGCCAAAAACATTCAGTACTTC.

There are a few counts of this clone. The gene calls are TRBV6-6 and TRBJ2-7, with TRBD1 matching over 9 bases. J was trimmed by 2 bases and V by 10 bases; bases with no gene match: 12. The germline gives CDR1 MNHNY, CDR2 SVGAGI (reference sequence). The CDR3 length is 15 residues. The CDR3 here is CATASRDRVPYEQYF. Here the CDR3 DNA reads TGTGCCACCGCCTCCCGGGACAGGGTTCCCTACGAGCAGTACTTC.

The chain has TRBV6-1 and TRBJ2-3; 12 bases line up with TRBD2. From germline, CDR1 is MNHNS and CDR2 SASEGT. V shed 6 bases and J 6 bases; nucleotides not matched to a gene: 7. The CDR3 contains 15 residues. The CDR3 sequence is CASRRLAGVTDTQYF. The CDR3 DNA sequence: TGTGCCAGCAGGAGACTAGCGGGAGTAACCGATACGCAGTATTTT.

This chain uses TRBV28 with TRBJ2-7, with no clear D. The ends were cut back, 1 base at V and 0 bases at J, with 13 bases in the middle. CDR3 length: 16 residues. Germline V gene sequence: CDR1 MDHEN, CDR2 SYDVKM. CDR3 in amino acids: CASSLSPALISYEQYF. The CDR3 DNA reads TGTGCCAGCAGTTTATCACCAGCGCTTATCTCCTACGAGCAGTACTTC.

The chain has TRBV11-2 and TRBJ2-7, with 12 bases that match TRBD2. The germline V gene encodes CDR1 SGHAT and CDR2 FQNNGV. The junction had 4 bases not matched to a gene; V was cut back by 7 bases and J by 0 bases. The CDR3 loop spans 15 amino acids. The CDR3 DNA reads as TGTGCCAGCACCGGGACTAGCGGGTCCTCCTACGAGCAGTACTTC. Its translation is CASTGTSGSSYEQYF.

The count of this clone is one. This rearrangement joins TRBV28 to TRBJ2-3; 11 bases align to TRBD1. CDR3 length: 13 amino acids. V shed 10 bases and J 7 bases; nucleotides not matched to a gene: 7. Germline loops: CDR1 MDHEN, CDR2 SYDVKM. CDR3 in amino acids: CATGGQGEYTQYF. The CDR3 DNA reads as TGTGCCACAGGGGGACAGGGGGAGTATACGCAGTATTTT.

The chain links TRBV27 to TRBJ1-5; tentatively, D is TRBD1 (5 bases). The ends were cut back, 4 bases at V and 7 bases at J, with 14 bases in the middle. The CDR3 is 14 amino acids. The V gene's germline CDR1 is MNHEY and CDR2 SMNVEV (reference sequence). This chain's CDR3 is CASSSQGFYQPQHF. The CDR3 DNA reads TGTGCCAGCAGTTCGCAGGGATTTTACCAGCCCCAGCATTTT.

The chain links TRBV7-3 to TRBJ2-3; 10 positions match TRBD1. CDR1 and CDR2 (germline): SGHTA, FQGTGA. Trimming took 5 bases from V and 1 from J; bases not matched to a gene: 15. The CDR3 is 19 residues long. The chain's CDR3 is CASSIVPGQGMIGTDTQYF. The CDR3 nucleotides are TGTGCCAGCAGCATAGTACCGGGACAGGGGATGATAGGCACAGATACGCAGTATTTT.

The CDR3: CASSPNRRGYYGYTF. The CDR3 region has the DNA TGCGCCAGCAGCCCTAACCGAAGGGGCTACTATGGCTACACCTTC. V gene TRBV4-3 combines with J gene TRBJ1-2; tentatively, D is TRBD1 (5 bases). The CDR3 contains 15 residues. V was cut by 4 bases and J by 3 bases, with 15 bases left in between. Looked up from germline, CDR1 is LGHNA and CDR2 is YSLEER.

This sequence joins TRBV30 and TRBJ2-4; D is possibly TRBD2 (5 bases). The germline V and J ends were trimmed by 1 base and 0 bases, with 13 bases remaining between them. The CDR3 is 16 amino acids. Per the germline V gene, CDR1 is GTSNPN and CDR2 is SVGIG (reference sequence). CDR3 sequence (DNA): TGTGCCTGGAGTGGGGAGTCAACTCTAGCCAAAAACATTCAGTACTTC. It translates to CAWSGESTLAKNIQYF.

The rearrangement uses TRBV18 and TRBJ2-5; TRBD1 aligns across 8 bases. CDR3 length equals 14 residues. In germline, CDR1 is KGHSH, CDR2 LQKENI. J lost 1 base, V lost 4 bases, and 2 bases had no gene match. CDR3 amino acids: CASSRTGSQETQYF. As DNA, the CDR3 is TGTGCCAGCTCACGGACAGGGAGCCAAGAGACCCAGTACTTC.

The rearrangement uses TRBV19 and TRBJ2-7, with 7 bases fitting TRBD2. The CDR3 has 15 residues. Germline V gene data show CDR1 as LNHDA and CDR2 as SQIVND (reference sequence). The J segment lost 4 bases and the V segment lost 0 bases, leaving 6 bases of the junction unmatched. The CDR3 sequence is CASSIDAAGIYEQYF. The CDR3 nucleotides read TGTGCCAGTAGTATAGATGCAGCGGGAATTTACGAGCAGTACTTC.

This chain joins TRBV2 and TRBJ2-5; 8 nucleotides agree with TRBD2. Germline V lookup: CDR1 SNHLY, CDR2 FYNNEI. Losses at the gene ends were 5 bases for V and 4 bases for J; bases not matched to a gene: 12. The CDR3 runs 16 residues. The CDR3, as DNA: TGTGCCAGCAGTCTCTTGGGCGGGAGGAGCGGAGAGACCCAGTACTTC. It is translated as CASSLLGGRSGETQYF.

J is TRBJ1-2 and V is TRBV7-9, with 7 bases that match TRBD1. V shed 1 base and J 4 bases; nucleotides not matched to a gene: 0. The germline gives CDR1 SEHNR, CDR2 FQNEAQ (reference sequence). The CDR3 sequence is 13 residues long. The CDR3 DNA follows: TGTGCCAGCAGCTTAGACAGGGGCTATGGCTACACCTTC. Its translation: CASSLDRGYGYTF.

This sequence joins TRBV6-5 and TRBJ2-1; TRBD2 matches at 8 bases. V was clipped by 4 bases and J by 0 bases; unmatched bases: 5. The V gene's germline CDR1 is MNHEY and CDR2 SVGAGI. The CDR3 sequence is 16 residues long. CDR3 DNA: TGTGCCAGCAGTTTAGCGGGAACGAGCTCCTACAATGAGCAGTTCTTC. Amino acids: CASSLAGTSSYNEQFF.

The chain is built from TRBV29-1 and TRBJ1-2; no firm D call. CDR1 SQVTM and CDR2 ANQGSEA come from the germline V gene. The CDR3 sequence is 12 residues long. V shed 3 bases and J shed 7 bases, with 12 bases lying between them. The CDR3 nucleotides are TGCAGCGTTGATGGGCCTCAACCTGGCTACACCTTC. This sequence encodes CSVDGPQPGYTF.

V gene TRBV9 combines with J gene TRBJ2-7, with 11 bases fitting TRBD1. This CDR3 is 15 amino acids long. Germline assignment: CDR1 SGDLS and CDR2 YYNGEE. Trimming removed 3 bases from V and 2 bases from J; junction bases left unmatched: 4. CDR3 sequence reads: CASSGGGQGAYEQYF. The CDR3 DNA follows: TGTGCCAGCAGCGGTGGGGGACAGGGGGCCTACGAGCAGTACTTC.

This clone was recorded only once. The rearrangement links TRBV4-3 to TRBJ2-7, with D possibly matching TRBD2 (7 bases). CDR1 is LGHNA and CDR2 is YSLEER in the germline V gene. Between the trimmed V and J ends, which lost 0 bases and 2 bases, there was a span of 14 bases. This CDR3 is built from 16 residues. CDR3 in amino acids: CASSQEGGVGAYEQYF. The CDR3 DNA reads as TGCGCCAGCAGCCAAGAAGGGGGGGTTGGAGCCTACGAGCAGTACTTC.

The gene calls are TRBV19 and TRBJ1-5; 9 nucleotides match TRBD1. Trimming cost V 7 bases and J 5 bases; bases outside gene matches: 9. The CDR3 has 15 residues. CDR1 is LNHDA, CDR2 SQIVND, per germline (reference sequence). The CDR3 DNA sequence: TGTGCCAGTAACCCGGGACAGGGAGTTCATCAGCCCCAGCATTTT. It translates to CASNPGQGVHQPQHF.

The CDR3 loop is CASSFDSYTDTQYF. The CDR3 nucleotides are TGTGCCAGCAGCTTCGACAGCTACACAGATACGCAGTATTTT. This chain uses TRBV7-2 with TRBJ2-3; a weak D match, TRBD1 (5 bases). CDR3 length: 14 residues. V was pared by 3 bases and J by 2 bases, with 9 bases between. CDR1 is SGHTA, CDR2 FQGNSA, per germline. Based on the CDR3 plus reference TRBV7-2 and TRBJ2-3, the full variable domain is GAGVSQSPSNKVTEKGKDVELRCDPISGHTALYWYRQSLGQGLEFLIYFQGNSAPDKSGLPSDRFSAERTGGSVSTLTIQRTQQEDSAVYLCASSFDSYTDTQYFGPGTRLTVL.

V gene TRBV19 combines with J gene TRBJ1-1; possibly TRBD1 for D (6 bases). The CDR3 covers 15 residues. Trimming cost V 6 bases and J 8 bases, with 22 bases left between them. CDR1 is LNHDA, CDR2 SQIVND, per germline (reference sequence). The DNA for the CDR3 is TGTGCCAGTAGATTCCTCCAGGGGATGACAGCGGAAGCTTTCTTT. Translating it yields CASRFLQGMTAEAFF.

The gene calls are TRBV7-2 and TRBJ1-2; 8 nucleotides agree with TRBD1. The CDR3 has 16 residues. CDR1 is SGHTA, CDR2 FQGNSA, per germline. The V and J ends lost 1 base and 4 bases, in that order; junction bases with no gene match: 8. The CDR3 bases are TGTGCCAGCAGCTTAGAAGTCGGACAGGGCGCCTATGGCTACACCTTC. It translates to CASSLEVGQGAYGYTF.